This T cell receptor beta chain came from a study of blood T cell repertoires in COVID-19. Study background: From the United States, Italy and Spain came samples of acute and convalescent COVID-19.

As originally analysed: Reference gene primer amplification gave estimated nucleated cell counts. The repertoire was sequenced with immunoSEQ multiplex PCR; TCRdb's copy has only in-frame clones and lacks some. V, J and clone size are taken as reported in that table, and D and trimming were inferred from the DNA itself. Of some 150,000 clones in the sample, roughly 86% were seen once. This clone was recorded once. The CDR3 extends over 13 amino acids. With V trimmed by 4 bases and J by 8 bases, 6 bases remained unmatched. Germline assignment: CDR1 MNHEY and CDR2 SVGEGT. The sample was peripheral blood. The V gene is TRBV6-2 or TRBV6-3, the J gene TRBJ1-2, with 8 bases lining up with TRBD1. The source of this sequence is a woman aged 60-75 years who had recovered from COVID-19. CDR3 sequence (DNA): TGTGCCAGCAGTTCCGGGACAGGCTTCGGCTACACCTTC. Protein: CASSSGTGFGYTF.